This T cell receptor (beta chain) was documented in a study of blood T cell repertoires in COVID-19. At the level of the study: The United States, Italy and Spain supplied acute and convalescent COVID-19 samples. Sample material is recorded as cDNA or gDNA derived from T cells, B-cell-depleted T cells, or PBMCs.

Trimming cost V 1 base and J 8 bases, with 11 bases left between them. CDR1 and CDR2 (germline): ENHRY, SYGVKD. The length of the CDR3 is 13 residues. The authors' processing: For nucleated cells, counts were estimated from reference gene primer amplification. Assay: immunoSEQ multiplex PCR; the TCRdb copy retains only in-frame clones and omits some. D and trimming come from the DNA, and the V and J calls and clone size come from that table. The profile shows 14,000 or so clones, 83% of them singletons. The chain uses TRBV10-3 and TRBJ1-2; D is unclear. The specimen was peripheral blood. The clonotype originates from a woman aged 55-69 years with acute or convalescent COVID-19. In DNA, the CDR3 is TGTGCCATCAGTGAGTATCGGGATAGCGGCTACACCTTC. It codes for CAISEYRDSGYTF.